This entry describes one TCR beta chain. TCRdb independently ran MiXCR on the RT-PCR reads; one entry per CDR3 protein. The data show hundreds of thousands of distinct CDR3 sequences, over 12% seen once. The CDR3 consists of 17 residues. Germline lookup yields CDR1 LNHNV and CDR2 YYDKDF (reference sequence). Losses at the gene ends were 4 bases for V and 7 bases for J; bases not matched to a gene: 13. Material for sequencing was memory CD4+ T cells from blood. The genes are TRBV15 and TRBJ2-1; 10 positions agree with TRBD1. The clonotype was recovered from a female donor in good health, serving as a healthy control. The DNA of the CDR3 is TGTGCCACCAGCACACGACAGGGGGCGGCCGGGACTAATGAGCAGTTCTTC. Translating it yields CATSTRQGAAGTNEQFF.